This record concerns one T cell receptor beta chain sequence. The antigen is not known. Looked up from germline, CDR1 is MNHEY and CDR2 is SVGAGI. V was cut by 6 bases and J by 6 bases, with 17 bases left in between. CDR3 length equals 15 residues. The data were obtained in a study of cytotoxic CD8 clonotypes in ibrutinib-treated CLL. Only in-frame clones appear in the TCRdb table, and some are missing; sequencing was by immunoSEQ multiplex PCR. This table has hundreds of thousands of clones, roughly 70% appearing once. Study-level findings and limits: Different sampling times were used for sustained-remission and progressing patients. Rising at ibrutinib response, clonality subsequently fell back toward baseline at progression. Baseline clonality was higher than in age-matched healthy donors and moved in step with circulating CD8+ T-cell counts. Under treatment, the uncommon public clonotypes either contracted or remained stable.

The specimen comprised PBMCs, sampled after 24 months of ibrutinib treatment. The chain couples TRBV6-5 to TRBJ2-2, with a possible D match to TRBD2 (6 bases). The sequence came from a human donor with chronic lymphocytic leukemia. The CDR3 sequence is CASSPWRGQAGELFF. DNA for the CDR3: TGTGCCAGCAGCCCCTGGCGGGGTCAGGCCGGGGAGCTGTTTTTT.